This T cell receptor (beta chain) was found in a study of T cells in women clearing cervical HPV infection. Germline V lookup: CDR1 MNHNS, CDR2 SASEGT. The length of the CDR3 is 14 residues. TCRdb's table, derived via immunoSEQ multiplex PCR, lists solely in-frame clones and lacks some. The record lists 40,000 to 55,000 clones, of which the ten most abundant hold 0.95% to 1%. With regard to this clone: Compared with germline, one end of the junction differs, possibly owing to a read error. The DNA ends 3 residues before the CDR3 does, and the rest of the CDR3 is filled in from the germline J gene. Other DNA sequences of this sample code for an identical CDR3.

This receptor was obtained from a woman aged 18-70 years with a cervical HPV16 infection that either progressed to CIN3+ or cleared (not recorded which). Source material: blood buffy coat. The chain recombines TRBV6-1 with TRBJ1-3; possibly TRBD1 for D (5 bases). CDR3 region: CASSARVGGNTIYF. The covered CDR3 bases are TGTGCCAGCAGTGCCAGGGTGGGGGGAAACACG.